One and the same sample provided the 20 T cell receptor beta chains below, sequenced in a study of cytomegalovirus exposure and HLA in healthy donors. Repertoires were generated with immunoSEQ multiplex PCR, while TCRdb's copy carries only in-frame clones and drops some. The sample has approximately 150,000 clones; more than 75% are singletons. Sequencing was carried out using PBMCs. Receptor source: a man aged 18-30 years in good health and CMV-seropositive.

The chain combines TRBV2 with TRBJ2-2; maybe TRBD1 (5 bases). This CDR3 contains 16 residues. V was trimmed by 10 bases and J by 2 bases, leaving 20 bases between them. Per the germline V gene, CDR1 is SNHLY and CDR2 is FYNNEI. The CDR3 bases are TGTGCCACCCAAGGAGACGCACAGGTCAACACCGGGGAGCTGTTTTTT. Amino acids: CATQGDAQVNTGELFF.

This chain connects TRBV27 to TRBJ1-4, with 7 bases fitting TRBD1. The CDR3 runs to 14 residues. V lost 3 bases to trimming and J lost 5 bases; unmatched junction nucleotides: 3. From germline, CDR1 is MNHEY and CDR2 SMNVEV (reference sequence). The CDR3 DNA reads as TGTGCCAGCAGTTTGGGACAGTTAAATGAAAAACTGTTTTTT. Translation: CASSLGQLNEKLFF. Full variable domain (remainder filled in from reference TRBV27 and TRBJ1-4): EAQVTQNPRYLITVTGKKLTVTCSQNMNHEYMSWYRQDPGLGLRQIYYSMNVEVTDKGDVPEGYKVSRKEKRNFPLILESPSPNQTSLYFCASSLGQLNEKLFFGSGTQLSVL.

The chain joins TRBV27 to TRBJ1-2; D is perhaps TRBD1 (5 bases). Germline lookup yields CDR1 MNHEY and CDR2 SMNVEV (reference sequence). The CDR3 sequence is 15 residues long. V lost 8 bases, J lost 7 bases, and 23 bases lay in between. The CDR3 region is CASRETGVARFGYTF. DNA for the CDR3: TGTGCCAGCCGCGAAACAGGAGTGGCCCGTTTTGGCTACACCTTC.

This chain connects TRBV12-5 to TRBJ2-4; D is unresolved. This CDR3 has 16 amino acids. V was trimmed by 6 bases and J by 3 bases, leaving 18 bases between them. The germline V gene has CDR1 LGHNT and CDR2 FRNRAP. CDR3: CASGHTTNGVKNIQYF. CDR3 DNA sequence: TGTGCTAGTGGCCATACTACTAATGGAGTCAAAAACATTCAGTACTTC. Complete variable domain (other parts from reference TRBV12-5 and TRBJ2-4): DARVTQTPRHKVTEMGQEVTMRCQPILGHNTVFWYRQTMMQGLELLAYFRNRAPLDDSGMPKDRFSAEMPDATLATLKIQPSEPRDSAVYFCASGHTTNGVKNIQYFGAGTRLSVL.

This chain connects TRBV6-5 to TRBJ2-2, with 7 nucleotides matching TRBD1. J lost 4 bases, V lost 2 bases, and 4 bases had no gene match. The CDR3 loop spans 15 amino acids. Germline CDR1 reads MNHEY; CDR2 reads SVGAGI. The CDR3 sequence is CASSYEGAGTGELFF. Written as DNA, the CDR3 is TGTGCCAGCAGTTACGAGGGGGCGGGCACCGGGGAGCTGTTTTTT.

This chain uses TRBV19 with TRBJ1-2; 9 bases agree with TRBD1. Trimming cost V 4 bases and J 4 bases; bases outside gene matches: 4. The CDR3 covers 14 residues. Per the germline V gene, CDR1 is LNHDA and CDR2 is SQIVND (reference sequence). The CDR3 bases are TGTGCCAGTAGTAGTACAGGGGGCATCTATGGCTACACCTTC. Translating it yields CASSSTGGIYGYTF.

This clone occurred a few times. The CDR3 nucleotides read TGTGCCAGCACGGGGGGCGAGGGTGCAGATACGCAGTATTTT. It yields the protein CASTGGEGADTQYF. This chain uses TRBV6-1 with TRBJ2-3; D may be TRBD2 (7 bases). Per germline, CDR1 MNHNS and CDR2 SASEGT. This CDR3 region has 14 residues. Trimming cost V 7 bases and J 4 bases, with 15 bases left between them.

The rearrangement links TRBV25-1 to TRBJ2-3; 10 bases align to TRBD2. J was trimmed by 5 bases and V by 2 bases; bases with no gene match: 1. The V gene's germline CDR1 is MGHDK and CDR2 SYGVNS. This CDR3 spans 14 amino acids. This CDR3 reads CASSERTSGDTQYF. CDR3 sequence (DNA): TGTGCCAGCAGTGAACGGACTAGCGGAGATACGCAGTATTTT. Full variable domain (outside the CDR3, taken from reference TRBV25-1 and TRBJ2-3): EADIYQTPRYLVIGTGKKITLECSQTMGHDKMYWYQQDPGMELHLIHYSYGVNSTEKGDLSSESTVSRIRTEHFPLTLESARPSHTSQYLCASSERTSGDTQYFGPGTRLTVL.

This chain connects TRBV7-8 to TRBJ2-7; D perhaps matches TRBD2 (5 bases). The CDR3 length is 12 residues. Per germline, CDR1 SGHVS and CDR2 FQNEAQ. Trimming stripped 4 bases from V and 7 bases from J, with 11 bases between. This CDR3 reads CASSSGLGEQYF. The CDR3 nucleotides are TGTGCCAGCAGCTCCGGACTGGGGGAGCAGTACTTC.

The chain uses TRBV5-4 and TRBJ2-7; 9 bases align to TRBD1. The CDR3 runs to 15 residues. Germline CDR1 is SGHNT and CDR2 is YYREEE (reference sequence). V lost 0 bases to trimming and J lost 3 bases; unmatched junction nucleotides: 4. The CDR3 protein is CASSLAGQGDYEQYF. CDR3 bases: TGTGCCAGCAGCTTGGCGGGACAGGGTGACTACGAGCAGTACTTC.

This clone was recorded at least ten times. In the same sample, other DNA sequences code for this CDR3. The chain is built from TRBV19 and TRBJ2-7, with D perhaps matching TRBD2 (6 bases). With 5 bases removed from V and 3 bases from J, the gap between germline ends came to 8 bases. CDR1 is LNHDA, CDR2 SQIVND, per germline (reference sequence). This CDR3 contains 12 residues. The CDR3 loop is CASSRGYYEQYF. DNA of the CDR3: TGTGCCAGTAGTCGGGGGTACTACGAGCAGTACTTC. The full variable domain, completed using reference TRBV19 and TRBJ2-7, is DGGITQSPKYLFRKEGQNVTLSCEQNLNHDAMYWYRQDPGQGLRLIYYSQIVNDFQKGDIAEGYSVSREKKESFPLTVTSAQKNPTAFYLCASSRGYYEQYFGPGTRLTVT.

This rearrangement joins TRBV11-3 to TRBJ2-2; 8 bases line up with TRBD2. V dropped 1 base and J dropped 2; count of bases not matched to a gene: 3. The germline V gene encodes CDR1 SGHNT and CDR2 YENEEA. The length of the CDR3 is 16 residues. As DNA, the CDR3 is TGTGCCAGCAGCTTAGTGGCGGGAGGAAACACCGGGGAGCTGTTTTTT. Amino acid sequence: CASSLVAGGNTGELFF.

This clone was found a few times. Written as DNA, the CDR3 is TGTGCCAGCAGCCGCAGCGGGGCGGGAAACATTCAGTACTTC. Its translation: CASSRSGAGNIQYF. The chain links TRBV9 to TRBJ2-4; 7 bases agree with TRBD2. The CDR3 sequence is 14 residues long. CDR1 is SGDLS and CDR2 is YYNGEE in the germline V gene. The junction had 7 bases not matched to a gene; V was cut back by 4 bases and J by 6 bases.

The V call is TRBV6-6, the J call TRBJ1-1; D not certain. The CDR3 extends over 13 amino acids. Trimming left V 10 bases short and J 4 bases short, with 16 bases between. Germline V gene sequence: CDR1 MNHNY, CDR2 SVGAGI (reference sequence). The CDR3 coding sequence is TGTGCCACTCCCCAAACGAGGAGCACTGAAGCTTTCTTT. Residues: CATPQTRSTEAFF.

The CDR3 bases are TGTGCCAGCAGTTACTCCGGGGAGAACTATGGCTACACCTTC. Protein product: CASSYSGENYGYTF. The rearrangement links TRBV6-5 to TRBJ1-2; D remains unclear. Germline V gene lookup returns CDR1 MNHEY and CDR2 SVGAGI. The CDR3 is made up of 14 amino acids. The V end was cut by 0 bases, the J end by 2 bases, with 7 bases between.

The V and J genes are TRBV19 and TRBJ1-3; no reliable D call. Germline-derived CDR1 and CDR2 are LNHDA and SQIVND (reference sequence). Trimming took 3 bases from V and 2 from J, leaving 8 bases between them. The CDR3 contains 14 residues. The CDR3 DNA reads TGTGCCAGTAGTATTACTTTCGCTGGAAACACCATATATTTT. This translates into CASSITFAGNTIYF.

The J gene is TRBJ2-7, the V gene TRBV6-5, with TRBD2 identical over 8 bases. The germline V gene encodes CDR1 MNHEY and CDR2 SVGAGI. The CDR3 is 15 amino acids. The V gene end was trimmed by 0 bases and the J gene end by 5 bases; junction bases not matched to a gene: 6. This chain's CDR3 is CASSYSSLAGNEQYF. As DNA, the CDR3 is TGTGCCAGCAGTTACTCGAGTCTAGCGGGCAACGAGCAGTACTTC.

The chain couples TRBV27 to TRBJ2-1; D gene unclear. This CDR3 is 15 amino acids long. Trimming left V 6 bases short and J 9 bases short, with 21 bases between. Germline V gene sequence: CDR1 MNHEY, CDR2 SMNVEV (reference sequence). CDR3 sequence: CASSLNVWRQSEQFF. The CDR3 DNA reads TGTGCCAGCAGCCTTAACGTTTGGCGACAAAGTGAGCAGTTCTTC.

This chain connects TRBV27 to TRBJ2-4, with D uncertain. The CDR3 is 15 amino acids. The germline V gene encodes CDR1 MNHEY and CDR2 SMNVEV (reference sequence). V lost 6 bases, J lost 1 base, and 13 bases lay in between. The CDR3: CASRSSQVAKNIQYF. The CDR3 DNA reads TGTGCCAGCAGGAGCTCCCAGGTTGCCAAAAACATTCAGTACTTC.

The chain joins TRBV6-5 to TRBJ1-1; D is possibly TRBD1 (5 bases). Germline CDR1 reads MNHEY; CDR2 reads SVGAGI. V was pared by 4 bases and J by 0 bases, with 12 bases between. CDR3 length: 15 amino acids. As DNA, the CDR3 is TGTGCCAGCAGTTTTGGCAGGGTGATGAACACTGAAGCTTTCTTT. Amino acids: CASSFGRVMNTEAFF.